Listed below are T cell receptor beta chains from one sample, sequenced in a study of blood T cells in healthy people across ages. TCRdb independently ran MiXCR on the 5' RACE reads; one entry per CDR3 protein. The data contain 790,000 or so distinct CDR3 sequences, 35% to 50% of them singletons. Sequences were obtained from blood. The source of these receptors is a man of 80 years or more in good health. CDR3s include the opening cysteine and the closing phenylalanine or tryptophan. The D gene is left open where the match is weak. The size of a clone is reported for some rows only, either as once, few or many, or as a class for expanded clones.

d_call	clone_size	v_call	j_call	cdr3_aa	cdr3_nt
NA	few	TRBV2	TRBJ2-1	CASSVRGLFIGEQFF	TGTGCCAGCAGTGTTAGGGGACTTTTTATTGGGGAGCAGTTCTTC
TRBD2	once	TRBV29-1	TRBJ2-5	CSVVGREAYNERYF	TGCAGCGTTGTGGGGCGGGAGGCCTACAATGAGCGGTACTTC
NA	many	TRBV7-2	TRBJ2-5	CASSLTARETQYF	TGTGCCAGCAGCTTAACCGCTCGAGAGACCCAGTACTTC
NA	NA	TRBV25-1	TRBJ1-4	CASSEYIGGLGEKLFF	TGTGCCAGCAGTGAATATATAGGGGGGCTAGGGGAAAAACTGTTTTTT
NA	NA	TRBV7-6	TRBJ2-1	CASSLGGKGDNEQFF	TGTGCCAGCAGCTTAGGGGGGAAAGGGGACAATGAGCAGTTCTTC
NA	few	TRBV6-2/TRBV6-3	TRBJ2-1	CASSYELHEQFF	TGTGCCAGCAGTTACGAATTACATGAGCAGTTCTTC
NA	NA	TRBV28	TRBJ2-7	CASSPRGVVCEQYF	TGTGCCAGCAGCCCAAGGGGTGTAGTATGCGAGCAGTACTTC
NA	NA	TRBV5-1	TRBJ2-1	CASSSAGGDYNEQFF	TGCGCCAGCAGCTCGGCAGGGGGGGACTACAATGAGCAGTTCTTC
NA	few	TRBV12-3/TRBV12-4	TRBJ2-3	CASSDDRLGADTQYF	TGTGCCAGCAGTGACGACCGGCTGGGAGCAGATACGCAGTATTTT
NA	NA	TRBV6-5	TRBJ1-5	CARRDKKDNQPQHF	TGTGCCAGACGGGACAAAAAAGACAATCAGCCCCAGCATTTT
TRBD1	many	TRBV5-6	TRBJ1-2	CASSPTGYEGYTF	TGTGCCAGCAGCCCGACAGGGTATGAGGGCTACACCTTC
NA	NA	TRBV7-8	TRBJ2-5	CASSLELVETQYF	TGTGCCAGCAGCTTAGAACTAGTAGAGACCCAGTACTTC
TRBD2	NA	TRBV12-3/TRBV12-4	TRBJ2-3	CASSLLAGGFQDTQYF	TGTGCCAGCAGTTTGTTAGCGGGAGGATTCCAAGATACGCAGTATTTT